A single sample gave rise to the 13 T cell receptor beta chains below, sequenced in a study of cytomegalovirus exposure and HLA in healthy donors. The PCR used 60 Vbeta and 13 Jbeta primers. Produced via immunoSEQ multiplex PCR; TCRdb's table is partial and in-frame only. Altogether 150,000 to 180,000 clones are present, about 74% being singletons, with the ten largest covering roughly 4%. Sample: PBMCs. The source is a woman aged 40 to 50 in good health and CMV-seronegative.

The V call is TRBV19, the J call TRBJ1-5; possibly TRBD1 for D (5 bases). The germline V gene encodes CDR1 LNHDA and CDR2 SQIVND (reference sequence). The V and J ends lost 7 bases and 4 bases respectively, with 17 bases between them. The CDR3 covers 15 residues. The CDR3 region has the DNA TGTGCCAGTATAAATGGGCAGGGAGGTAATCAGCCCCAGCATTTT. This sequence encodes CASINGQGGNQPQHF.

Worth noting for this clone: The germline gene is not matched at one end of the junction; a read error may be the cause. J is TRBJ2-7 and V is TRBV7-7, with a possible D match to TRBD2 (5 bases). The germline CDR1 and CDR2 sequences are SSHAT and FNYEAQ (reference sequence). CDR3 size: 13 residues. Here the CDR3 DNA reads TGTGCTAGCAGCCCAGGACTGAGCTACGAGCAGTACTTC. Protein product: CASSPGLSYEQYF.

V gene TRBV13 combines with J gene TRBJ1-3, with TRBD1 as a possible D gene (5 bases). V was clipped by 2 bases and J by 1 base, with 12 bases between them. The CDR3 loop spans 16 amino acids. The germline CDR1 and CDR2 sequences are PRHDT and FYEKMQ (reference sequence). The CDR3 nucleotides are TGTGCCAGCAGCTTAAGATGGCAGGGTTCTGGAAACACCATATATTTT. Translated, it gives CASSLRWQGSGNTIYF.

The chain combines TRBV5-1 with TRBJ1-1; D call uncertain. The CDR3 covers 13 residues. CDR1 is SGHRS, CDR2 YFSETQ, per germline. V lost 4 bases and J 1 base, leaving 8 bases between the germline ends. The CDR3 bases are TGCGCCAGCAGCCCTACTCGGAACACTGAAGCTTTCTTT. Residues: CASSPTRNTEAFF.

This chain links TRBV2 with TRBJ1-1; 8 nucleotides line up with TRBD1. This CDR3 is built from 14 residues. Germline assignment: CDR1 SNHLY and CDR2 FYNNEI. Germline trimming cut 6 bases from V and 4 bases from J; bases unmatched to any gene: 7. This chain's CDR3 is CASSRQGPVTEAFF. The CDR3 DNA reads TGTGCCAGCAGCCGACAGGGGCCTGTCACTGAAGCTTTCTTT.

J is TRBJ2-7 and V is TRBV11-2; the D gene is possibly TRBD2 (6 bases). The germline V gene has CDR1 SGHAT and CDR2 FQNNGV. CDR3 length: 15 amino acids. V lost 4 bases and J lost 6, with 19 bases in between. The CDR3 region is CASSSLGAGSGEQYF. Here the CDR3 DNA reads TGTGCCAGCAGCTCCCTAGGGGCGGGGAGTGGCGAGCAGTACTTC.

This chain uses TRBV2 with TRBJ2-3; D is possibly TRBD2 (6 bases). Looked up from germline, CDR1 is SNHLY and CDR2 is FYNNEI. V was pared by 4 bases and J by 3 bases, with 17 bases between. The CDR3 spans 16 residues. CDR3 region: CASSVDRSGGTDTQYF. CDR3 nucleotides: TGTGCCAGCAGTGTCGACCGTAGCGGAGGGACAGATACGCAGTATTTT.

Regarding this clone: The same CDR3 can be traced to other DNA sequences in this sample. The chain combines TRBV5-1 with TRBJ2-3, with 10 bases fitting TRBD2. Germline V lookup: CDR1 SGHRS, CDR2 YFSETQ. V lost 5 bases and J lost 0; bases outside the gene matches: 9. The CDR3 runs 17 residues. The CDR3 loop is CASSLSGRAGSTDTQYF. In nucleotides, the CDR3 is TGCGCCAGCAGTTTGAGCGGGAGGGCCGGCAGCACAGATACGCAGTATTTT.

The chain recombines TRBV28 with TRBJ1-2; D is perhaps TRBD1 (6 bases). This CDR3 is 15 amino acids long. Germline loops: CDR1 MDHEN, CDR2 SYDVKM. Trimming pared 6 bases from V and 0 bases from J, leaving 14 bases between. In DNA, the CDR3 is TGTGCCAGCAGCTTCCCAGGGGTTGCTAACTATGGCTACACCTTC. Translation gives CASSFPGVANYGYTF.

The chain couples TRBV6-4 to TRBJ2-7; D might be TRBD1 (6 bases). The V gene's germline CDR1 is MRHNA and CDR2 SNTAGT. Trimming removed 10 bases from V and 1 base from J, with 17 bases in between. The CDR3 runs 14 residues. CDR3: CAIIQNRDSYEQYF. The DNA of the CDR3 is TGTGCCATCATTCAAAACAGGGATTCCTACGAGCAGTACTTC.

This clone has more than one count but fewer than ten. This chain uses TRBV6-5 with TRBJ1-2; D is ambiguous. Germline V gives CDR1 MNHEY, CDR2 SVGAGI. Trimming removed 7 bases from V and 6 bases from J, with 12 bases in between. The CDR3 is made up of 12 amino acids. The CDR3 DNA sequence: TGTGCCAGCACGGGGAATCGGGATGGCTACACCTTC. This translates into CASTGNRDGYTF.

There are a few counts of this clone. The DNA of the CDR3 is TGCGCCAGCAGCCCTTCCGTGGCACCCGGGGGTTTCGATGAGCAGTTCTTC. As protein: CASSPSVAPGGFDEQFF. The chain employs TRBV5-1 and TRBJ2-1; perhaps TRBD2 as D (6 bases). CDR1 SGHRS and CDR2 YFSETQ come from the germline V gene. The CDR3 extends over 17 amino acids. V was clipped by 4 bases and J by 8 bases, with 25 bases between them.

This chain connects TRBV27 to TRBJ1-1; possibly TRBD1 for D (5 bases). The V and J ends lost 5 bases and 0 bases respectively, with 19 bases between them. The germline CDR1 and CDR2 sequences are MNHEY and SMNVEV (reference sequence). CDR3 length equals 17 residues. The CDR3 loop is CASSPVGWAGMNTEAFF. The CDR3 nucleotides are TGTGCCAGCAGTCCCGTCGGATGGGCAGGGATGAACACTGAAGCTTTCTTT.